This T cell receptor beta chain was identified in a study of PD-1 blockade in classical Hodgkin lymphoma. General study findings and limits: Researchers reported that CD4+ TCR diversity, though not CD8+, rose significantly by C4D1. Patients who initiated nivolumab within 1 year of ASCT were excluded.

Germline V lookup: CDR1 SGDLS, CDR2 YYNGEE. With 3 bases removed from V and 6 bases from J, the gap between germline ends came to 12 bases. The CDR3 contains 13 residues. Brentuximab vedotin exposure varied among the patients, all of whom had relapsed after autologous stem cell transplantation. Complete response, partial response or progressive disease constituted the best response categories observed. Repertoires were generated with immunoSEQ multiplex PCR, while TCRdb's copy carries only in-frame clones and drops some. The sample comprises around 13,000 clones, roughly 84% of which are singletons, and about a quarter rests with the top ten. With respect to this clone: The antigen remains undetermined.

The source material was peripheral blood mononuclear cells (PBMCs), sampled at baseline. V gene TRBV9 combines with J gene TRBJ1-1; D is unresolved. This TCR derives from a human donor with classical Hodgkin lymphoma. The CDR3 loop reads CASSAYLGSEAFF. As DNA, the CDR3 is TGTGCCAGCAGCGCTTATCTGGGATCTGAAGCTTTCTTT.